Listed below are T cell receptor beta chains from one sample, sequenced in a study of patients and donors after allogeneic stem cell transplantation. Using its own MiXCR run on the RT-PCR reads, TCRdb lists one record per CDR3 protein. Of about 960,000 distinct CDR3 sequences in the sample, more than 15% were seen once. Material: blood, either unsorted or a sorted T cell fraction (not recorded which). The receptors derive from a human donor who was either an allogeneic HSCT recipient or a stem cell or donor lymphocyte infusion donor (not recorded which). It is not recorded whose cells these are; they may come from a transplant donor. CDR3s include the opening cysteine and the closing phenylalanine or tryptophan. Fields, in order: J gene, V gene, clone size, D gene, CDR3 DNA, CDR3 protein. D genes are given only for firm matches. Rows give clone size only sometimes, using once, few, many, or a class for an expanded clone.

TRBJ2-6 | TRBV5-1 | - | TRBD1 | TGCGCCAGCAGCTTGGGGATGGTCGACAGGGTCTACTCTGGGGCCAACGTCCTGACTTTC | CASSLGMVDRVYSGANVLTF
TRBJ2-3 | TRBV9 | few | - | TGTGCCAGCGGTCCGGGGGCCATGAGCACAGATACGCAGTATTTT | CASGPGAMSTDTQYF
TRBJ1-5 | TRBV24-1 | - | - | TGTGCCACCAGTGATCCCCTGGGTCAGCCCCAGCATTTT | CATSDPLGQPQHF
TRBJ1-1 | TRBV20-1 | few | - | TGCAGTGCTAGAGGATTTTCGCTATTAGCTTTCTTT | CSARGFSLLAFF
TRBJ2-2 | TRBV15 | many | TRBD2 | TGTGCCACCATCCCGGGACTAGCGGGAGACACCGGGGAGCTGTTTTTT | CATIPGLAGDTGELFF
TRBJ2-3 | TRBV29-1 | - | TRBD1 | TGCAGCGCCGGGGACAGGGGGACAGATACGCAGTATTTT | CSAGDRGTDTQYF
TRBJ1-1 | TRBV20-1 | few | TRBD1 | TGCAGTGCTCGGGACAGGGTGGGCACTGAAGCTTTCTTT | CSARDRVGTEAFF
TRBJ2-7 | TRBV9 | few | - | TGTGCCAGCAGCGGCACAGGGAATAACTACGAGCAGTACTTC | CASSGTGNNYEQYF
TRBJ1-5 | TRBV12-3/TRBV12-4 | once | - | TGTGCCAGCAGTGGTCAGCAGAACCCGATCAGGCCCCAGCATTTT | CASSGQQNPIRPQHF
TRBJ2-7 | TRBV12-3/TRBV12-4 | - | TRBD1 | TGTGCCAGCAGTCCCCGACAGGGGCAGTGGTTAAGCTACGAGCAGTACTTC | CASSPRQGQWLSYEQYF
TRBJ1-5 | TRBV7-8 | few | - | TGTGCCAGCAGCCCAAGGTTGACAGCGACCCTTGGCAATCAGCCCCAGCATTTT | CASSPRLTATLGNQPQHF
TRBJ2-1 | TRBV20-1 | many | - | TGCAGTGCTGGACCGGGACGTACTAAGGAGAATGAGCAGTTCTTC | CSAGPGRTKENEQFF
TRBJ1-1 | TRBV10-3 | few | - | TGTGCCATCAGTGAGTCGGGTGGGGGGCGGACTGAAGCTTTCTTT | CAISESGGGRTEAFF
TRBJ1-5 | TRBV10-3 | - | - | TGTGCCATCAGGCCAGGGGACAATCAGCCCCAGCATTTT | CAIRPGDNQPQHF
TRBJ2-7 | TRBV20-1 | - | TRBD2 | TGCAGTGCCGCTGCTAGCGGGGGTTACGAGCAGTACTTC | CSAAASGGYEQYF
TRBJ1-2 | TRBV11-2 | - | - | TGTGCCAGCAGCTTAGAGAGTGGGATCAACTATGGCTACACCTTC | CASSLESGINYGYTF
TRBJ2-7 | TRBV6-2/TRBV6-3 | - | TRBD2 | TGTGCCAGCAACGGACTAGCGGGGGTTATGGAGCAGTACTTC | CASNGLAGVMEQYF
TRBJ2-1 | TRBV10-2 | - | TRBD1 | TGCGCCAGCAGGGAGGACAGGGGGAACTACAATGAGCAGTTCTTC | CASREDRGNYNEQFF
TRBJ1-1 | TRBV10-2 | few | - | TGCGCCAGCAGTGAAATAGGGCAAGCTTTCTTT | CASSEIGQAFF
TRBJ1-1 | TRBV25-1 | few | TRBD1 | TGTGCCAGCCAGGGGACAGATCTGATGAACACTGAAGCTTTCTTT | CASQGTDLMNTEAFF
TRBJ2-7 | TRBV27 | - | - | TGTGCCAGCAGTAGCCGTCGTTTCTACGAGCAGTACTTC | CASSSRRFYEQYF
TRBJ2-1 | TRBV12-3/TRBV12-4 | - | TRBD2 | TGTGCCAGCAGTTTGCGGACTAGCGGAGTCCCCTCCTACAATGAGCAGTTCTTC | CASSLRTSGVPSYNEQFF
TRBJ2-5 | TRBV13 | - | - | TGTGCCAGCAGCCGACCCCAGGGACCTCAAGAGACCCAGTACTTC | CASSRPQGPQETQYF
TRBJ2-7 | TRBV7-3 | once | TRBD2 | TGTGCCAGCAGCCCCGGGTCTAGCGGTGCCTACGAGCAGTACTTC | CASSPGSSGAYEQYF
TRBJ1-4 | TRBV12-3/TRBV12-4 | many | TRBD1 | TGTGCCAGCAGTCCGACAGGGACGGGAAAACTGTTTTTT | CASSPTGTGKLFF
TRBJ1-3 | TRBV12-3/TRBV12-4 | - | TRBD1 | TGTGCCAGCAGGACCGACAGAGGGGGCCGAAACACCATATATTTT | CASRTDRGGRNTIYF